One sample yielded the 9 T cell receptor beta chains listed below, sequenced in a study of blood T cell repertoires in COVID-19. Here immunoSEQ multiplex PCR was the method, and the copy in TCRdb shows in-frame clones only, minus some. The sample shows approximately 210,000 clones, roughly 88% of them seen only once. Material for sequencing was peripheral blood. The receptors were gathered from a man between 18 and 29 years old with active or convalescent COVID-19.

This clone occurred once. This chain links TRBV7-3 with TRBJ1-3; D remains ambiguous. V lost 5 bases to trimming and J lost 1 base, with 12 bases between them. Germline loops: CDR1 SGHTA, CDR2 FQGTGA. There are 15 residues in the CDR3. The CDR3 reads CASSRSAGSGNTIYF. In nucleotides, the CDR3 is TGTGCCAGCAGCCGGTCCGCAGGTTCTGGAAACACCATATATTTT.

This chain uses TRBV7-9 with TRBJ2-1; 15 bases match TRBD2. V shed 5 bases, J shed 4 bases, and the junction held 9 bases outside the gene matches. The CDR3 runs 18 residues. CDR1 and CDR2 from the germline V gene are SEHNR and FQNEAQ (reference sequence). The CDR3 DNA is TGTGCCAGCAGCCGGACTAGCGGGAGGGTGGATTTTTACAATGAGCAGTTCTTC. Translation gives CASSRTSGRVDFYNEQFF.

V and J are TRBV23-1 and TRBJ2-2; TRBD2 matches at 9 bases. TRBV23-1 is an open reading frame, and its role is uncertain. The CDR3 length is 15 residues. V lost 5 bases, J lost 1 base, and 2 bases stayed unmatched. The CDR3 sequence: CASSSSGKNTGELFF. CDR3 nucleotide sequence: TGCGCCAGCAGTTCTAGCGGGAAGAACACCGGGGAGCTGTTTTTT.

The chain uses TRBV15 and TRBJ2-1; TRBD1 agrees at 7 bases. There are 13 residues in the CDR3. CDR1 and CDR2 from the germline V gene are LNHNV and YYDKDF (reference sequence). V was pared by 5 bases and J by 10 bases, with 8 bases of the junction left unmatched. The DNA of the CDR3 is TGTGCCACCAGCCGCCGAAGGGGGCGGGAGCAGTTCTTC. It yields the protein CATSRRRGREQFF.

The rearrangement links TRBV9 to TRBJ2-7; 8 bases are shared with TRBD2. CDR3 size: 15 residues. J gave up 0 bases and V 0 bases, and 2 bases lay outside the gene matches. Germline V gene lookup returns CDR1 SGDLS and CDR2 YYNGEE. In nucleotides, the CDR3 is TGTGCCAGCAGCGTAGGGAGCGGGAGCTCCTACGAGCAGTACTTC. This gives the protein CASSVGSGSSYEQYF.

The CDR3 region has the DNA TGTGCCAGCAGTTCCCATAGAGAGCAGTACTTC. Translating it yields CASSSHREQYF. The chain recombines TRBV28 with TRBJ2-7; D is unresolved. The CDR3 totals 11 residues. Germline CDR1 reads MDHEN; CDR2 reads SYDVKM. The germline V and J ends were trimmed by 4 bases and 7 bases, with 8 bases remaining between them.

The table lists this clone with a few counts. V usage is TRBV7-9 and J usage is TRBJ2-1, with 8 bases aligning to TRBD1. Trimming took 8 bases from V and 6 from J; bases not matched to a gene: 15. Germline V gene data show CDR1 as SEHNR and CDR2 as FQNEAQ (reference sequence). This CDR3 has 16 residues. Written as DNA, the CDR3 is TGTGCCAGCCGAAAGGACAGGGAAGGGATGGGCAATGAGCAGTTCTTC. Translated: CASRKDREGMGNEQFF.

The rearrangement links TRBV28 to TRBJ1-6, with D uncertain. The CDR3 consists of 18 residues. Looked up from germline, CDR1 is MDHEN and CDR2 is SYDVKM. Trimming shortened V by 4 bases and J by 7 bases, and 23 bases separated the two germline ends. As DNA, the CDR3 is TGTGCCAGCAGTTCCCGACCAGACATTTTCGTAAGGAATTCACCCCTCCACTTT. Its translation: CASSSRPDIFVRNSPLHF.

The rearrangement uses TRBV6-1 and TRBJ2-7; TRBD1 matches 7 bases. V lost 2 bases and J lost 5; bases outside the gene matches: 12. Germline lookup yields CDR1 MNHNS and CDR2 SASEGT. The CDR3 length is 16 residues. Here the CDR3 reads CASSEPPDRPWDEQYF. DNA for the CDR3: TGTGCCAGCAGTGAACCTCCGGACAGGCCTTGGGACGAGCAGTACTTC.